This TCR beta chain was identified during a study of OX40 agonist ivuxolimab in advanced cancers. Across the study: Patients undergoing dose escalation presented with hepatocellular carcinoma, melanoma, renal cell or head and neck cancer. Study-wide results and limits: Antigen specificity remained undetermined for the expanded peripheral T cells.

Sequenced by immunoSEQ multiplex PCR; TCRdb stores in-frame clones only, minus some. The sample shows approximately 70,000 clones, around 80% of them seen only once. Systemic immunosuppression or a history of autoimmune disease excluded patients. With respect to this clone: Its specificity is not known.

This CDR3 contains 17 residues. Germline CDR1 is SGHTA and CDR2 is FQGTGA. Trimming stripped 0 bases from V and 0 bases from J, with 11 bases between. The sequence came from an adult with an advanced solid tumor such as melanoma, head and neck, liver or kidney cancer. Sequenced material: CD4+ or CD8+ T cells sorted from blood, taken in a trial of the OX40 agonist ivuxolimab. The rearrangement joins TRBV7-3 to TRBJ2-2; D remains unclear. CDR3 in amino acids: CASSLTSTFANTGELFF. CDR3 nucleotide sequence: TGTGCCAGCAGCTTAACGAGCACGTTCGCGAACACCGGGGAGCTGTTTTTT.